Following are 27 T cell receptor beta chains from one sample sequenced in a study of Graves' ophthalmopathy and Graves' hyperthyroidism. Scientists amplified the TCR beta CDR3 regions from RNA transcripts. The first round was an RT-PCR with HTBI primers, and the second round was a multiplex PCR. One entry per CDR3 protein, called by TCRdb with MiXCR from the multiplex PCR reads. The sample lists hundreds of thousands of distinct CDR3 sequences, more than 20% seen once, with 2.5% to 3.5% in the top ten. The sample taken for sequencing was peripheral blood. These receptors were taken from a woman younger than 30 with stable Graves' hyperthyroidism.

This clonotype appeared many times. The chain combines TRBV9 with TRBJ2-7; TRBD1 might be the D (6 bases). CDR3 length: 17 residues. The V end was cut by 4 bases, the J end by 2 bases, with 22 bases between. Germline CDR1 SGDLS, CDR2 YYNGEE. This CDR3 is CASSPTRWGRETYEQYF. The DNA of the CDR3 is TGTGCCAGCAGCCCAACCCGGTGGGGGCGAGAGACCTACGAGCAGTACTTC.

Remarks on this clonotype: Since no conserved phenylalanine or tryptophan closes the CDR3, a read error is the likely cause. It is unclear where the CDR3 begins or ends on the DNA, so no DNA is shown, and the CDR3 is as TCRdb lists it. The J gene is TRBJ1-1, the V gene TRBV20-1. The CDR3 length is 13 residues, termini included. Germline V gene lookup returns CDR1 DFQATT and CDR2 SNEGSKA (reference sequence). The CDR3 protein is CSLTTVMNTEACL.

The V call is TRBV6-1, the J call TRBJ1-5, with unresolved D. The CDR3 is made up of 14 amino acids. The germline gives CDR1 MNHNS, CDR2 SASEGT. The ends were cut back, 6 bases at V and 5 bases at J, with 14 bases in the middle. CDR3 in amino acids: CASSLTETDQPQHF. Written as DNA, the CDR3 is TGTGCCAGCAGCCTGACCGAGACTGATCAGCCCCAGCATTTT.

This clonotype was seen ten or more times. The V gene is TRBV6-5, the J gene TRBJ2-7; 7 bases align to TRBD1. Germline loops: CDR1 MNHEY, CDR2 SVGAGI. The CDR3 runs to 14 residues. With V trimmed by 2 bases and J by 0 bases, 1 base remained unmatched. The CDR3 here is CASSYGTASYEQYF. The CDR3 nucleotides read TGTGCCAGCAGTTACGGGACAGCCTCCTACGAGCAGTACTTC.

This clonotype was recorded at least ten times. This sequence joins TRBV20-1 and TRBJ2-5; the D is unclear. Trimming removed 3 bases from V and 0 bases from J, with 8 bases in between. The CDR3 consists of 13 residues. Germline loops: CDR1 DFQATT, CDR2 SNEGSKA (reference sequence). CDR3: CSASIGYQETQYF. The CDR3 nucleotides read TGCAGTGCTAGTATCGGGTACCAAGAGACCCAGTACTTC.

This clonotype was seen at least ten times. The chain links TRBV20-1 to TRBJ2-5; no clear D gene. This CDR3 spans 13 amino acids. CDR1 and CDR2 from the germline V gene are DFQATT and SNEGSKA (reference sequence). V lost 1 base and J 7 bases, leaving 13 bases between the germline ends. The CDR3 is CSARVVRYRTQYF. The CDR3 DNA reads as TGCAGTGCTAGAGTAGTACGGTATAGGACCCAGTACTTC.

This clonotype has at least ten counts. The V gene is TRBV12-3 or TRBV12-4, the J gene TRBJ1-2, with 10 nucleotides matching TRBD1. This CDR3 is built from 15 residues. With V trimmed by 5 bases and J by 4 bases, 7 bases remained unmatched. CDR3 nucleotide sequence: TGTGCCAGCAGTACCCGACAGGGGGCAAGCTATGGCTACACCTTC. Its protein product is CASSTRQGASYGYTF.

At least ten counts were recorded for this clonotype. Being one base from a much bigger clone, this may be a read error. The rearrangement joins TRBV7-8 to TRBJ2-5; 7 nucleotides line up with TRBD2. This CDR3 region has 15 residues. CDR1 and CDR2 (germline): SGHVS, FQNEAQ. CDR3 residues: CASRGRGGRQETKYF. Here the CDR3 DNA reads TGTGCCAGCAGGGGACGGGGAGGGAGGCAAGAGACCAAGTACTTC.

This clonotype was seen ten or more times. J is TRBJ2-2 and V is TRBV10-3; D might be TRBD2 (5 bases). Germline values: CDR1 ENHRY, CDR2 SYGVKD. V gave up 4 bases and J gave up 8 bases, with 20 bases separating them. The CDR3 contains 16 residues. CDR3 protein: CAISGTRDPAKGELFF. In DNA form, the CDR3 reads TGTGCCATCAGTGGAACCCGGGATCCAGCAAAAGGGGAGCTGTTTTTT.

The chain combines TRBV12-5 with TRBJ2-3; D is unclear. The CDR3 spans 14 residues. Germline V CDR1 and CDR2: LGHNT, FRNRAP. V shed 1 base and J shed 6 bases, with 11 bases lying between them. CDR3 nucleotide sequence: TGTGCTAGTGGTTTGGGGGCTTCTACGGATACGCAGTATTTT. This sequence encodes CASGLGASTDTQYF.

This clonotype has ten or more counts. The chain is built from TRBV12-3 or TRBV12-4 and TRBJ1-5, with 9 nucleotides matching TRBD1. This CDR3 is built from 15 residues. V was pared by 4 bases and J by 7 bases, with 8 bases of the junction left unmatched. The CDR3 bases are TGTGCCAGCAGTTCCTACAGGGGGCAGGAACAGCCCCAGCATTTT. It specifies CASSSYRGQEQPQHF.

This chain links TRBV12-3 or TRBV12-4 with TRBJ1-1; 8 nucleotides line up with TRBD1. The CDR3 has 14 amino acids. Trimming took 4 bases from V and 6 from J; bases not matched to a gene: 7. For the CDR3, the DNA is TGTGCCAGCAGTTCGGGACAGGTGGGGGCTGAAGCTTTCTTT. Translation: CASSSGQVGAEAFF.

This clonotype occurred many times. The chain carries TRBV28 and TRBJ1-1; D gene ambiguous. Trimming pared 6 bases from V and 3 bases from J, leaving 14 bases between. The CDR3 spans 14 residues. From germline, CDR1 is MDHEN and CDR2 SYDVKM. CDR3 loop: CASSLIQRDTEAFF. Written as DNA, the CDR3 is TGTGCCAGCAGCCTAATCCAACGGGACACTGAAGCTTTCTTT. Combining the CDR3 with reference TRBV28 and TRBJ1-1 gives the whole variable domain DVKVTQSSRYLVKRTGEKVFLECVQDMDHENMFWYRQDPGLGLRLIYFSYDVKMKEKGDIPEGYSVSREKKERFSLILESASTNQTSMYLCASSLIQRDTEAFFGQGTRLTVV.

This clonotype was seen at least ten times. The chain recombines TRBV12-3 or TRBV12-4 with TRBJ2-5; possibly TRBD1 for D (5 bases). The CDR3 is made up of 15 amino acids. The V end was cut by 5 bases, the J end by 3 bases, with 16 bases between. The CDR3 reads CASSPQWGGKETQYF. The CDR3 DNA sequence: TGTGCCAGCAGTCCACAGTGGGGCGGAAAAGAGACCCAGTACTTC.

This clonotype has a handful of counts. The chain uses TRBV11-2 and TRBJ1-2; no clear D. This CDR3 is 16 amino acids long. Trimming took off 5 bases at V and 1 base at J, with 17 bases between the two ends. Germline V gene data show CDR1 as SGHAT and CDR2 as FQNNGV. The CDR3 nucleotides read TGTGCCAGCAGCCCAACCGCTACGGGCTTTAACTATGGCTACACCTTC. Protein sequence: CASSPTATGFNYGYTF.

This clonotype was recorded at least ten times. The chain links TRBV11-2 to TRBJ2-2; no clear D gene. Trimming took 3 bases from V and 4 from J, leaving 18 bases between them. CDR1 is SGHAT and CDR2 is FQNNGV in the germline V gene. The CDR3 covers 17 residues. Here the CDR3 reads CASSLRVAQQRTGELFF. DNA for the CDR3: TGTGCCAGCAGCTTGAGAGTGGCGCAACAGCGCACCGGGGAGCTGTTTTTT.

This clonotype came up many times. The V gene is TRBV2, the J gene TRBJ1-2, with TRBD1 matching 7 bases. After removal of 6 bases from V and 3 bases from J, the junction contained 10 bases not matched to a gene. This CDR3 spans 15 amino acids. Germline-derived CDR1 and CDR2 are SNHLY and FYNNEI. CDR3 sequence (DNA): TGTGCCAGCAGGAGTCGACAGGGATCGGACTATGGCTACACCTTC. It encodes CASRSRQGSDYGYTF.

As to this clonotype: This clone may be a read error of a much larger clone one base away. This sequence joins TRBV29-1 and TRBJ2-2, with TRBD1 matching 8 bases. This CDR3 contains 13 residues. The germline CDR1 and CDR2 sequences are SQVTM and ANQGSEA. V was clipped by 4 bases and J by 3 bases; unmatched bases: 1. CDR3 sequence: CSVGDRYTGELFF. The CDR3 DNA reads as TGCAGCGTTGGGGACAGGTACACCGGGGAGCTGTTTTTT.

A few counts support this clonotype. A read error may account for a junction end that differs from germline. The rearrangement joins TRBV5-1 to TRBJ2-4; D is perhaps TRBD2 (6 bases). Looked up from germline, CDR1 is SGHRS and CDR2 is YFSETQ. The CDR3 has 14 amino acids. The CDR3 loop is CASSLWEAKNIKYF. The CDR3 bases are TGCGCCAGCAGCTTGTGGGAGGCCAAAAACATTAAGTACTTC.

This clonotype has at least ten counts. The rearrangement links TRBV7-9 to TRBJ2-2, with 10 bases fitting TRBD2. Germline V gene data show CDR1 as SEHNR and CDR2 as FQNEAQ (reference sequence). Unmatched junction bases numbered 10, after V lost 5 bases and J lost 7 bases. The CDR3 spans 16 residues. CDR3 nucleotides: TGTGCCAGCAGCGCCCTCGGACTAGCGGCGGGCGGGGAGCTGTTTTTT. Amino acid sequence: CASSALGLAAGGELFF.

The genes are TRBV6-1 and TRBJ1-5; D not resolved. V was clipped by 1 base and J by 7 bases, with 8 bases between them. The CDR3 sequence is 13 residues long. CDR1 is MNHNS, CDR2 SASEGT, per germline. The DNA of the CDR3 is TGTGCCAGCAGTGAAGGGGTAGGACAGCCCCAGCATTTT. This sequence encodes CASSEGVGQPQHF.

This clonotype was counted ten times or more. The CDR3 spells CASSLVLRGSDTEAFF. The CDR3 DNA reads as TGTGCCAGCAGCTTAGTATTGAGGGGTTCAGACACTGAAGCTTTCTTT. The chain combines TRBV13 with TRBJ1-1, with D possibly being TRBD1 (5 bases). CDR1 and CDR2 from the germline V gene are PRHDT and FYEKMQ (reference sequence). The CDR3 contains 16 residues. Trimming left V 1 base short and J 3 bases short, with 15 bases between. The whole variable domain, filled in from reference TRBV13 and TRBJ1-1, reads AAGVIQSPRHLIKEKRETATLKCYPIPRHDTVYWYQQGPGQDPQFLISFYEKMQSDKGSIPDRFSAQQFSDYHSELNMSSLELGDSALYFCASSLVLRGSDTEAFFGQGTRLTVV.

This clonotype was picked up many times. J is TRBJ1-6 and V is TRBV6-2 or TRBV6-3; 12 nucleotides align to TRBD1. Trimming removed 4 bases from V and 6 bases from J; junction bases left unmatched: 4. Per germline, CDR1 MNHEY and CDR2 SVGEGT. This CDR3 comprises 16 residues. CDR3 DNA: TGTGCCAGCAGTTGGGACAGGGGGCGGATTAATTCACCCCTCCACTTT. It translates to CASSWDRGRINSPLHF.

The J gene is TRBJ2-5, the V gene TRBV6-1, with D uncertain. V lost 6 bases and J lost 0, with 11 bases in between. Germline values: CDR1 MNHNS, CDR2 SASEGT. The CDR3 runs to 14 residues. The CDR3 region is CASRARQHQETQYF. CDR3 coding DNA: TGTGCCAGCAGAGCCCGACAACACCAAGAGACCCAGTACTTC.

V is TRBV24-1 and J is TRBJ1-2, with a weak D call TRBD1 (5 bases). CDR1 KGHDR and CDR2 SFDVKD come from the germline V gene. There are 13 residues in the CDR3. V was cut by 5 bases and J by 8 bases, with 14 bases left in between. The CDR3 protein is CATSVGQGTGYTF. The DNA for the CDR3 is TGTGCCACCAGTGTTGGGCAGGGCACCGGCTACACCTTC.

The genes are TRBV2 and TRBJ1-2; D may be TRBD1 (6 bases). V was shortened by 2 bases and J by 2 bases, with 9 bases between the two germline ends. This CDR3 is 14 amino acids long. Germline V CDR1 and CDR2: SNHLY, FYNNEI. The CDR3 here is CASSEKGENYGYTF. The CDR3 region has the DNA TGTGCCAGCAGTGAAAAGGGGGAGAACTATGGCTACACCTTC.

This clonotype was counted ten times or more. The V call is TRBV7-2, the J call TRBJ2-5; D gene ambiguous. This CDR3 contains 13 residues. V was cut by 2 bases and J by 1 base, with 5 bases left in between. CDR1 is SGHTA, CDR2 FQGNSA, per germline. This CDR3 reads CASSLLSQETQYF. CDR3 sequence (DNA): TGTGCCAGCAGCTTATTATCCCAAGAGACCCAGTACTTC.